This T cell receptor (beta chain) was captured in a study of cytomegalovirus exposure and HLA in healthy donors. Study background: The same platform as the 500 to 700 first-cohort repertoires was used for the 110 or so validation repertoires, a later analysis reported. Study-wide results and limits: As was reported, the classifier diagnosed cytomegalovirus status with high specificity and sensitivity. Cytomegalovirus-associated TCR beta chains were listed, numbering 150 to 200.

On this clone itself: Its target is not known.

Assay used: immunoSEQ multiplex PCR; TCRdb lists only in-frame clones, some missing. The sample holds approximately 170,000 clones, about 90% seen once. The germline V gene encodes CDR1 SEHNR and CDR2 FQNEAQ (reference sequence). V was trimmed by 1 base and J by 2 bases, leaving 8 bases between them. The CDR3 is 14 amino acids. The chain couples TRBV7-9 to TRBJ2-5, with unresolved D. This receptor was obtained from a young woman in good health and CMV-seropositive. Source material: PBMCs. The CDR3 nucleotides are TGTGCCAGCAGCTTAGTCAGCGATCAAGAGACCCAGTACTTC. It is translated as CASSLVSDQETQYF.